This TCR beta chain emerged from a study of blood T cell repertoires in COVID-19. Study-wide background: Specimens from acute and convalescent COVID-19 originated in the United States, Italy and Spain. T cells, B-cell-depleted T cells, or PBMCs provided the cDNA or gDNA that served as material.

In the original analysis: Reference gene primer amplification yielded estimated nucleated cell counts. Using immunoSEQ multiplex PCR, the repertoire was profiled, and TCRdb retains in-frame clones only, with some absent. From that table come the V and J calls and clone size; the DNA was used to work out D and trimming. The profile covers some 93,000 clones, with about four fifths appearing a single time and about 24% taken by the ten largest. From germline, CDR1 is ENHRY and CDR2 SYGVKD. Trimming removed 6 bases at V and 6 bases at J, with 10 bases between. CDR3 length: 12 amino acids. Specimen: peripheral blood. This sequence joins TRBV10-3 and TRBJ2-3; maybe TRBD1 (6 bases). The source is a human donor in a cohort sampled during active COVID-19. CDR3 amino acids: CAISGQSDTQYF. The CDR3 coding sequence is TGTGCCATCAGCGGACAGTCGGATACGCAGTATTTT.